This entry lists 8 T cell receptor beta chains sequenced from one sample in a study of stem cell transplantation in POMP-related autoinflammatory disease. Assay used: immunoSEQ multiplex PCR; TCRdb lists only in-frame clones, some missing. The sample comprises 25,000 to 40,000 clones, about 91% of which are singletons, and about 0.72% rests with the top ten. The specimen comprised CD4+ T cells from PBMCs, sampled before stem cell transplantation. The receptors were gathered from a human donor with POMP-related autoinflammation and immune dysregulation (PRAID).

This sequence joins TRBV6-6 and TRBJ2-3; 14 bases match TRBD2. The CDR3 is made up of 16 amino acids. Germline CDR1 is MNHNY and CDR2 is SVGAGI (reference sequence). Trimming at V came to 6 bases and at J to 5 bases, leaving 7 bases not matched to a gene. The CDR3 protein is CASSRRLAGGGDTQYF. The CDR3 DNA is TGTGCCAGCAGCCGACGACTAGCGGGAGGGGGAGATACGCAGTATTTT.

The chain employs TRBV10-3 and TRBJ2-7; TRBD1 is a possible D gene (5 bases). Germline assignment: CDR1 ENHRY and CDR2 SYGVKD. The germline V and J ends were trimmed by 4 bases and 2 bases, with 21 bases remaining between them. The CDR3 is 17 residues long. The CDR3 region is CAISGAAVGQVTYEQYF. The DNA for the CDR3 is TGTGCCATCAGTGGTGCAGCCGTGGGGCAGGTAACCTACGAGCAGTACTTC.

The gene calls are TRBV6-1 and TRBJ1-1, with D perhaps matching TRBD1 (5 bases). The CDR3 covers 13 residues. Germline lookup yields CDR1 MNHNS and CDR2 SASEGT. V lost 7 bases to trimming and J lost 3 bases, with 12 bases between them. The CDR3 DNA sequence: TGTGCCAGCACTCGGGGAGGGGACACTGAAGCTTTCTTT. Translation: CASTRGGDTEAFF.

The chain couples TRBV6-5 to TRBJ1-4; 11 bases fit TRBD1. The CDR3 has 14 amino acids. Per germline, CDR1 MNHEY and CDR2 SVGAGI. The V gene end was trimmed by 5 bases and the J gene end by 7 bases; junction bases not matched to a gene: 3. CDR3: CASSPDRGREKLFF. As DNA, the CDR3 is TGTGCCAGCAGTCCGGACAGGGGGCGTGAAAAACTGTTTTTT.

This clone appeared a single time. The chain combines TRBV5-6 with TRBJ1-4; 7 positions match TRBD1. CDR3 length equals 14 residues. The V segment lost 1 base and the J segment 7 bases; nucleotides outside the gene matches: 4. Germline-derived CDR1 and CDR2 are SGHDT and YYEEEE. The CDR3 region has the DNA TGTGCCAGCAGCTTGAGCAGGGGGGGTGAAAAACTGTTTTTT. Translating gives CASSLSRGGEKLFF.

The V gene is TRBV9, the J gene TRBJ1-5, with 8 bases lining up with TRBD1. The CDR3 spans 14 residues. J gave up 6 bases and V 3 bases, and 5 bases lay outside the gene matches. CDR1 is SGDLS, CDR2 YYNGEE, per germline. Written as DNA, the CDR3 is TGTGCCAGCAGCGAGCAGGGGGCAGGTCAGCCCCAGCATTTT. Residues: CASSEQGAGQPQHF.

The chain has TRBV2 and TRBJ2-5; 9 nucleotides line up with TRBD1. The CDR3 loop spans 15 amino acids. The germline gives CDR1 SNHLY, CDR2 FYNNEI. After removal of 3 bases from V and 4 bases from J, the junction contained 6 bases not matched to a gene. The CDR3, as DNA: TGTGCCAGCAGTGATTATGGACAGGGGATAGAGACCCAGTACTTC. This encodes CASSDYGQGIETQYF.

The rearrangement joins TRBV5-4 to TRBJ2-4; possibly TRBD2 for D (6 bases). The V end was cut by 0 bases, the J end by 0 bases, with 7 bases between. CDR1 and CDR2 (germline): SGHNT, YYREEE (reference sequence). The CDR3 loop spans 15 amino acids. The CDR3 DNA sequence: TGTGCCAGCAGCTTGGGGGGACTAGCCAAAAACATTCAGTACTTC. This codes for CASSLGGLAKNIQYF.